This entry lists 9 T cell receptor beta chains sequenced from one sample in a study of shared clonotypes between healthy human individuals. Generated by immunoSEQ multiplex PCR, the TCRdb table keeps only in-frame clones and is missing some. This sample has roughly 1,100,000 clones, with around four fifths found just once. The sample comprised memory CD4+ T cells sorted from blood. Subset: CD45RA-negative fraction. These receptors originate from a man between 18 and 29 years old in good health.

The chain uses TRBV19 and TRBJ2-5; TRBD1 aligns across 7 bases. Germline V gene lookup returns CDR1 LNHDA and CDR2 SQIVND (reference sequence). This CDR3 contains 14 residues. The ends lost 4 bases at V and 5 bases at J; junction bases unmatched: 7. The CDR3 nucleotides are TGTGCCAGTAGTAGAGGGGGCGCCGAGGAGACCCAGTACTTC. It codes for CASSRGGAEETQYF.

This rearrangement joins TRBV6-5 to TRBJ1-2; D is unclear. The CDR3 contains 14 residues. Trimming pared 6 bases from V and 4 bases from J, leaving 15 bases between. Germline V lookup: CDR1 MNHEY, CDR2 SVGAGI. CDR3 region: CASRVNGGSYGYTF. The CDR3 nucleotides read TGTGCCAGCAGGGTCAACGGAGGTAGCTATGGCTACACCTTC.

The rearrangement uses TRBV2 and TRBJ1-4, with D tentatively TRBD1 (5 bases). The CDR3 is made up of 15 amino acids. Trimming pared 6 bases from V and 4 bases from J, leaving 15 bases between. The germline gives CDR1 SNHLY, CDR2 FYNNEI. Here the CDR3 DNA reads TGTGCCAGCAGGGAAATCGGACACGTTAATGAAAAACTGTTTTTT. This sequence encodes CASREIGHVNEKLFF.

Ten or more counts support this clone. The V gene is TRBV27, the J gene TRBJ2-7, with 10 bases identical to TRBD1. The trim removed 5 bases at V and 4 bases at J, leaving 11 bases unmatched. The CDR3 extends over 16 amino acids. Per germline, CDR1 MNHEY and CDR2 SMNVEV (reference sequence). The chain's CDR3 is CASSSSRQGAGYEQYF. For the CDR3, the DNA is TGTGCCAGCAGTAGCTCGCGACAGGGGGCAGGTTACGAGCAGTACTTC.

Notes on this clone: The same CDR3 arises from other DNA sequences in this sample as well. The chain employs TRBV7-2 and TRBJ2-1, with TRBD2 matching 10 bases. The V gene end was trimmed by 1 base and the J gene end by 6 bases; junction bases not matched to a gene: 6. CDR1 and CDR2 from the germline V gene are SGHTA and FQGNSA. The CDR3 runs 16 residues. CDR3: CASSLGLAGGSNEQFF. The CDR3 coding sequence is TGTGCCAGCAGCTTAGGCTTAGCGGGAGGCAGCAATGAGCAGTTCTTC.

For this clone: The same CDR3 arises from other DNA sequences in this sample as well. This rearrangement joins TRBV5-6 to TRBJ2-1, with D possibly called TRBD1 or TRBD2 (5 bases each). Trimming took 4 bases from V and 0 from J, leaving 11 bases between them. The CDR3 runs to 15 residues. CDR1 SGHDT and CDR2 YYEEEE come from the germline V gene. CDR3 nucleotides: TGTGCCAGCAGCCTGGGGGTGAGCTCCTACAATGAGCAGTTCTTC. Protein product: CASSLGVSSYNEQFF.

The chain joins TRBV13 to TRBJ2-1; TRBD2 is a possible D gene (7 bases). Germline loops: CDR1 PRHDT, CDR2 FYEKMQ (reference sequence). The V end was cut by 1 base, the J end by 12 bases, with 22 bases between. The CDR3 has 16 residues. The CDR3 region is CASSLVGGGRGEGQFF. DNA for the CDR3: TGTGCCAGCAGCTTAGTCGGCGGGGGCCGAGGGGAGGGGCAGTTCTTC.

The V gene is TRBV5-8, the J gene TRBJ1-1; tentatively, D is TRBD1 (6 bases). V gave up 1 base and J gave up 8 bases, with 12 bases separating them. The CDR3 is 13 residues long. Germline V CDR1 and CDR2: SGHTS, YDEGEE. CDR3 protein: CASSLYPGAEAFF. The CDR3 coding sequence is TGTGCCAGCAGCTTGTACCCAGGGGCCGAAGCTTTCTTT.

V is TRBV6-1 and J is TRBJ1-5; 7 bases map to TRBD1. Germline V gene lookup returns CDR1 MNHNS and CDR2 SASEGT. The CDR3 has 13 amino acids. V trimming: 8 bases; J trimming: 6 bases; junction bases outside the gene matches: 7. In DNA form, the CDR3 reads TGTGCCAGCGCTACAGGGGACCGTCAGCCCCAGCATTTT. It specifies CASATGDRQPQHF.